Each of the 27 T cell receptor beta chains below was sequenced from the same sample in a study of blood T cell repertoires in COVID-19. Produced via immunoSEQ multiplex PCR; TCRdb's table is partial and in-frame only. The sample holds a few hundred thousand clones, around 83% seen once. Sequenced material: PBMCs or T cells enriched from blood (not recorded which). The receptors shown here come from a woman in her fifties or sixties who had recovered from COVID-19.

The CDR3 here is CASSVPGQGYGYTF. In DNA, the CDR3 is TGTGCCAGTAGTGTACCGGGACAGGGCTATGGCTACACCTTC. The V gene is TRBV19, the J gene TRBJ1-2; 9 bases are a match to TRBD1. With V trimmed by 5 bases and J by 4 bases, 5 bases remained unmatched. The CDR3 runs 14 residues. Germline V lookup: CDR1 LNHDA, CDR2 SQIVND (reference sequence).

The chain carries TRBV19 and TRBJ2-1; 9 bases fit TRBD1. Trimming removed 7 bases from V and 8 bases from J; junction bases left unmatched: 6. The CDR3 has 13 residues. The germline CDR1 and CDR2 sequences are LNHDA and SQIVND (reference sequence). The chain's CDR3 is CASNRDRAHEQFF. The CDR3 coding sequence is TGTGCCAGTAACAGGGACAGGGCCCATGAGCAGTTCTTC. The complete variable domain, with remaining parts taken from reference TRBV19 and TRBJ2-1, reads DGGITQSPKYLFRKEGQNVTLSCEQNLNHDAMYWYRQDPGQGLRLIYYSQIVNDFQKGDIAEGYSVSREKKESFPLTVTSAQKNPTAFYLCASNRDRAHEQFFGPGTRLTVL.

The V call is TRBV19, the J call TRBJ1-2; D remains unclear. Germline CDR1 and CDR2: LNHDA and SQIVND (reference sequence). V gave up 3 bases and J gave up 2 bases, with 13 bases separating them. The CDR3 covers 15 residues. The CDR3 sequence is CASSIGSALNYGYTF. CDR3 nucleotides: TGTGCCAGTAGTATCGGGTCAGCGCTAAACTATGGCTACACCTTC.

The rearrangement links TRBV7-2 to TRBJ2-7, with D possibly being TRBD1 (6 bases). The germline V and J ends were trimmed by 5 bases and 2 bases, with 13 bases remaining between them. The CDR3 is 14 amino acids. In germline, CDR1 is SGHTA, CDR2 FQGNSA. The CDR3 region has the DNA TGTGCCAGCAGCCTAACCGGGACAACCTACGAGCAGTACTTC. Its translation is CASSLTGTTYEQYF.

Many counts were recorded for this clone. The chain has TRBV13 and TRBJ1-1; TRBD1 aligns across 7 bases. The CDR3 is made up of 13 amino acids. Per germline, CDR1 PRHDT and CDR2 FYEKMQ (reference sequence). The ends lost 7 bases at V and 7 bases at J; junction bases unmatched: 9. For the CDR3, the DNA is TGTGCCAGCACCCAAGACAGGGCCGGTGAAGCTTTCTTT. Translating gives CASTQDRAGEAFF.

The rearrangement uses TRBV30 and TRBJ2-1, with 15 bases that match TRBD2. CDR3 length equals 18 residues. The ends lost 4 bases at V and 3 bases at J; junction bases unmatched: 10. Germline CDR1 reads GTSNPN; CDR2 reads SVGIG (reference sequence). The CDR3 loop reads CAWMGLAGGGDLYNEQFF. Written as DNA, the CDR3 is TGTGCCTGGATGGGACTAGCGGGAGGTGGGGATCTCTACAATGAGCAGTTCTTC.

This chain links TRBV9 with TRBJ1-3, with D hard to call. The CDR3 has 15 amino acids. Germline V gene data show CDR1 as SGDLS and CDR2 as YYNGEE. V lost 3 bases and J 0 bases, leaving 10 bases between the germline ends. The CDR3 sequence: CASSAAAYSGNTIYF. The CDR3 DNA reads TGTGCCAGCAGCGCCGCGGCATACTCTGGAAACACCATATATTTT.

This sequence joins TRBV3-1 (or the pseudogene TRBV3-2) and TRBJ1-2; 7 bases align to TRBD1. CDR1 and CDR2 from the germline V gene are LGHDT and YNNKEL (reference sequence). This CDR3 is 15 amino acids long. Germline trimming cut 1 base from V and 6 bases from J; bases unmatched to any gene: 8. This chain's CDR3 is CASSQGPGGSHGYTF. For the CDR3, the DNA is TGTGCCAGCAGCCAAGGGCCAGGGGGGAGCCATGGCTACACCTTC.

The V and J genes are TRBV4-1 and TRBJ2-5; 12 nucleotides match TRBD2. Germline CDR1 and CDR2: MGHRA and YSYEKL. CDR3 size: 19 residues. V was clipped by 0 bases and J by 5 bases; unmatched bases: 13. CDR3 coding DNA: TGCGCCAGCAGCCAAGATTTGGGGACTAGCGGGCCCTTCAAGGAGACCCAGTACTTC. This codes for CASSQDLGTSGPFKETQYF.

The chain recombines TRBV12-3 or TRBV12-4 with TRBJ2-7, with TRBD2 as a possible D gene (6 bases). V dropped 6 bases and J dropped 1 base, with 10 bases sitting between them. The length of the CDR3 is 13 residues. The DNA of the CDR3 is TGTGCCAGCAGCCAAGGGACTTCCTACGAGCAGTACTTC. Protein product: CASSQGTSYEQYF.

CDR3 residues: CASSRGTSGTREYF. The CDR3 bases are TGTGCCAGCAGCAGAGGGACTAGCGGGACCCGCGAGTACTTC. The rearrangement uses TRBV7-2 and TRBJ2-7; 13 bases are shared with TRBD2. Per germline, CDR1 SGHTA and CDR2 FQGNSA. J lost 11 bases, V lost 5 bases, and 9 bases had no gene match. The CDR3 is 14 amino acids. Based on the CDR3 plus reference TRBV7-2 and TRBJ2-7, the full variable domain is GAGVSQSPSNKVTEKGKDVELRCDPISGHTALYWYRQSLGQGLEFLIYFQGNSAPDKSGLPSDRFSAERTGGSVSTLTIQRTQQEDSAVYLCASSRGTSGTREYFGPGTRLTVT.

The J gene is TRBJ2-5, the V gene TRBV11-2; unclear D gene. Trimming pared 5 bases from V and 4 bases from J, leaving 26 bases between. The CDR3 sequence is 18 residues long. The germline CDR1 and CDR2 sequences are SGHAT and FQNNGV. The CDR3 DNA sequence: TGTGCCAGCAGCCCACCCCCTCGCGGATCCCCCTTGGGAGAGACCCAGTACTTC. Translating gives CASSPPPRGSPLGETQYF. The variable domain in full, completed from reference TRBV11-2 and TRBJ2-5, reads EAGVAQSPRYKIIEKRQSVAFWCNPISGHATLYWYQQILGQGPKLLIQFQNNGVVDDSQLPKDRFSAERLKGVDSTLKIQPAKLEDSAVYLCASSPPPRGSPLGETQYFGPGTRLLVL.

This chain joins TRBV3-1 (or the pseudogene TRBV3-2) and TRBJ2-1; perhaps TRBD2 as D (6 bases). Per germline, CDR1 LGHDT and CDR2 YNNKEL (reference sequence). The CDR3 is 15 amino acids. V was shortened by 0 bases and J by 8 bases, with 14 bases between the two germline ends. CDR3 region: CASSQEVLARDEQFF. CDR3 in DNA: TGTGCCAGCAGCCAAGAGGTACTAGCTAGGGATGAGCAGTTCTTC.

The chain is built from TRBV29-1 and TRBJ2-3; D is unclear. Germline V CDR1 and CDR2: SQVTM, ANQGSEA. The V gene lost 7 bases and the J gene lost 5 bases, with 13 bases spanning the gap. CDR3 size: 12 residues. CDR3 sequence (DNA): TGCAGCGCCTCACTTATTGGAGATACGCAGTATTTT. It specifies CSASLIGDTQYF.

In its sample, this clone was seen a few times. The V and J genes are TRBV5-3 and TRBJ1-2, with TRBD1 matching 7 bases. TRBV5-3 is an open reading frame, and its role is uncertain. Losses at the gene ends were 4 bases for V and 4 bases for J; bases not matched to a gene: 13. This CDR3 spans 16 amino acids. This CDR3 reads CARSPKTDRASYGYTF. The CDR3 region has the DNA TGTGCCAGAAGCCCCAAAACCGACAGGGCCAGCTATGGCTACACCTTC.

This clone appeared a few times. The chain is built from TRBV5-4 and TRBJ2-5, with TRBD1 matching 7 bases. The CDR3 contains 14 residues. The germline gives CDR1 SGHNT, CDR2 YYREEE (reference sequence). The V segment lost 5 bases and the J segment 2 bases; nucleotides outside the gene matches: 6. The CDR3 nucleotides read TGTGCCAGCAGAAGGGACAGCCTACAAGAGACCCAGTACTTC. Residues: CASRRDSLQETQYF. Filled out from reference TRBV5-4 and TRBJ2-5, the complete variable domain reads ETGVTQSPTHLIKTRGQQVTLRCSSQSGHNTVSWYQQALGQGPQFIFQYYREEENGRGNFPPRFSGLQFPNYSSELNVNALELDDSALYLCASRRDSLQETQYFGPGTRLLVL.

V is TRBV2 and J is TRBJ2-1; D may be TRBD2 (6 bases). The germline gives CDR1 SNHLY, CDR2 FYNNEI. CDR3 size: 12 residues. Trimming shortened V by 4 bases and J by 12 bases, and 13 bases separated the two germline ends. The CDR3 loop reads CASSVFGGGQFF. CDR3 DNA sequence: TGTGCCAGCAGTGTATTCGGGGGAGGGCAGTTCTTC.

The chain joins TRBV10-3 to TRBJ1-1; D is perhaps TRBD1 (5 bases). Germline CDR1 ENHRY, CDR2 SYGVKD. This CDR3 comprises 11 residues. The V gene lost 5 bases and the J gene lost 10 bases, with 11 bases spanning the gap. CDR3 nucleotide sequence: TGTGCCATCAGTACTGACAGTTTAGCTTTCTTT. This gives the protein CAISTDSLAFF.

With regard to this clone: Distinct nucleotide sequences in the sample also encode this CDR3. The J gene is TRBJ2-7, the V gene TRBV2; 10 positions agree with TRBD1. Germline V gives CDR1 SNHLY, CDR2 FYNNEI. After removal of 5 bases from V and 3 bases from J, the junction contained 4 bases not matched to a gene. This CDR3 region has 14 residues. The CDR3 sequence is CASSRDRGRYEQYF. The CDR3 DNA is TGTGCCAGCAGTAGGGACAGGGGACGCTACGAGCAGTACTTC.

This clone was observed a single time. This chain connects TRBV9 to TRBJ2-1; the match to TRBD1 covers 9 bases. The CDR3 has 15 residues. The V segment lost 0 bases and the J segment 6 bases; nucleotides outside the gene matches: 4. CDR1 and CDR2 (germline): SGDLS, YYNGEE. The CDR3 DNA sequence: TGTGCCAGCAGCGTAGCTGGGACAGGGATCAATGAGCAGTTCTTC. Protein: CASSVAGTGINEQFF. The variable domain in full, completed from reference TRBV9 and TRBJ2-1, reads DSGVTQTPKHLITATGQRVTLRCSPRSGDLSVYWYQQSLDQGLQFLIQYYNGEERAKGNILERFSAQQFPDLHSELNLSSLELGDSALYFCASSVAGTGINEQFFGPGTRLTVL.

With regard to this clone: Other DNA sequences within the sample encode an identical CDR3. The gene calls are TRBV29-1 and TRBJ1-2; possible D gene TRBD1, 5 bases. CDR1 is SQVTM, CDR2 ANQGSEA, per germline. The CDR3 contains 12 residues. The V end was cut by 4 bases, the J end by 0 bases, with 6 bases between. CDR3: CSVGGSNYGYTF. The DNA of the CDR3 is TGCAGCGTTGGGGGCTCTAACTATGGCTACACCTTC.

This chain uses TRBV7-3 with TRBJ2-1; TRBD2 aligns across 7 bases. The V gene's germline CDR1 is SGHTA and CDR2 FQGTGA. The trim removed 6 bases at V and 14 bases at J, leaving 10 bases unmatched. CDR3 length: 12 residues. The CDR3 loop is CASSPGSGAKFF. The CDR3 region has the DNA TGTGCCAGCAGTCCCGGCAGCGGGGCTAAGTTCTTC.

The gene calls are TRBV5-1 and TRBJ1-2; no clear D gene. V was clipped by 0 bases and J by 6 bases, with 12 bases between them. From germline, CDR1 is SGHRS and CDR2 YFSETQ. The CDR3 totals 14 residues. CDR3 bases: TGCGCCAGCAGCTTGGCCCGAGGTGAGGATGGCTACACCTTC. Protein: CASSLARGEDGYTF.

As concerns this clone: The sample holds other DNA sequences that translate to the same CDR3. The chain joins TRBV6-1 to TRBJ1-2; 7 bases match TRBD1. This CDR3 spans 13 amino acids. V shed 3 bases, J shed 4 bases, and the junction held 2 bases outside the gene matches. CDR1 and CDR2 from the germline V gene are MNHNS and SASEGT. The CDR3 region is CASSETGSYGYTF. The CDR3 nucleotides read TGTGCCAGCAGTGAGACAGGGTCCTATGGCTACACCTTC.

The rearrangement uses TRBV5-1 and TRBJ1-1; TRBD1 might be the D (5 bases). This CDR3 region has 13 residues. Looked up from germline, CDR1 is SGHRS and CDR2 is YFSETQ. V was pared by 3 bases and J by 1 base, with 7 bases between. CDR3: CASSSQGNTEAFF. The CDR3 coding sequence is TGCGCCAGCAGCTCTCAGGGGAACACTGAAGCTTTCTTT.

The chain has TRBV4-1 and TRBJ2-1, with a weak D call TRBD2 (6 bases). Looked up from germline, CDR1 is MGHRA and CDR2 is YSYEKL. The CDR3 loop spans 15 amino acids. Trimming took off 4 bases at V and 0 bases at J, with 10 bases between the two ends. The CDR3 coding sequence is TGCGCCAGCAGCCCGGCGGGGAACTCCTACAATGAGCAGTTCTTC. Its protein product is CASSPAGNSYNEQFF.

V gene TRBV5-4 combines with J gene TRBJ2-3; D remains unclear. Germline assignment: CDR1 SGHNT and CDR2 YYREEE (reference sequence). The CDR3 sequence is 12 residues long. Deletions cut 0 bases from V and 8 bases from J, with 7 bases between. The CDR3 nucleotides read TGTGCCAGCAGCTTGGGGCCGGGTACGCAGTATTTT. Its protein is CASSLGPGTQYF.